The TCR beta chain under discussion was sequenced for a study of cytomegalovirus exposure and HLA in healthy donors. Both 60 Vbeta primers and 13 Jbeta primers went into the PCR. Produced via immunoSEQ multiplex PCR; TCRdb's table is partial and in-frame only. There are roughly 240,000 clones in the sample; roughly 80% occur only once, and more than 5% lies in the top ten. The CDR3 contains 16 residues. CDR1 and CDR2 from the germline V gene are SEHNR and FQNEAQ (reference sequence). V lost 5 bases and J lost 1; bases outside the gene matches: 7. This chain uses TRBV7-9 with TRBJ2-7; the match to TRBD1 covers 11 bases. Sequencing input: PBMCs. The TCR comes from a woman aged 40 to 55 in good health and CMV-seropositive. The CDR3 coding sequence is TGTGCCAGCAGCCGGACAGGGGGCTTGGGGTCCTACGAGCAGTACTTC. Translating gives CASSRTGGLGSYEQYF.